These 22 T cell receptor beta chains originate from one sample sequenced in a study of blood T cell repertoires in COVID-19. TCRdb's copy holds only in-frame clones and misses some; the assay was immunoSEQ multiplex PCR. The repertoire holds about 240,000 clones, with roughly four fifths as singletons. Sequencing input: peripheral blood. These TCRs come from a woman of 80 years or more with COVID-19, enrolled during active disease.

The V gene is TRBV19, the J gene TRBJ1-6; 9 nucleotides align to TRBD1. The CDR3 is 14 amino acids. Germline V gene data show CDR1 as LNHDA and CDR2 as SQIVND (reference sequence). After removal of 9 bases from V and 5 bases from J, the junction contained 5 bases not matched to a gene. CDR3 loop: CASAGTGHNSPLHF. The CDR3 nucleotides are TGTGCCAGCGCCGGGACAGGGCATAATTCACCCCTCCACTTT.

The chain uses TRBV6-6 and TRBJ2-5; D gene uncertain. The ends were cut back, 6 bases at V and 1 base at J, with 18 bases in the middle. This CDR3 spans 16 amino acids. Germline V CDR1 and CDR2: MNHNY, SVGAGI (reference sequence). CDR3 region: CASSSLPLRGQETQYF. DNA of the CDR3: TGTGCCAGCAGCTCCCTCCCCCTTCGAGGCCAAGAGACCCAGTACTTC.

V and J are TRBV10-2 and TRBJ2-1; possible D gene TRBD2, 6 bases. Germline assignment: CDR1 WSHSY and CDR2 SAAADI. V was shortened by 5 bases and J by 8 bases, with 10 bases between the two germline ends. The length of the CDR3 is 12 residues. CDR3 in DNA: TGCGCCAGCAGTTTTACTAGCCATGAGCAGTTCTTC. Translating gives CASSFTSHEQFF.

This clone was found once. The rearrangement links TRBV7-3 to TRBJ2-1; no clear D gene. This CDR3 spans 17 amino acids. V was pared by 4 bases and J by 0 bases, with 16 bases between. Germline V CDR1 and CDR2: SGHTA, FQGTGA. In DNA, the CDR3 is TGTGCCAGCAGCTCCCAACCGATTTCTAGCTCCTACAATGAGCAGTTCTTC. This sequence encodes CASSSQPISSSYNEQFF.

This chain links TRBV6-2 or TRBV6-3 with TRBJ2-1; D not resolved. There are 14 residues in the CDR3. Germline values: CDR1 MNHEY, CDR2 SVGEGT. Trimming left V 0 bases short and J 3 bases short, with 6 bases between. The CDR3 region has the DNA TGTGCCAGCAGTTACTCGAGACTCTACAATGAGCAGTTCTTC. Protein: CASSYSRLYNEQFF.

The chain uses TRBV5-4 and TRBJ2-5; D is possibly TRBD1 (5 bases). Germline loops: CDR1 SGHNT, CDR2 YYREEE (reference sequence). The germline V and J ends were trimmed by 5 bases and 3 bases, with 14 bases remaining between them. This CDR3 is 14 amino acids long. The CDR3 loop is CASSPGGREETQYF. In DNA, the CDR3 is TGTGCCAGCAGTCCGGGCGGCAGGGAAGAGACCCAGTACTTC.

This clone was counted between two and nine times. The chain couples TRBV7-2 to TRBJ2-4; D possibly corresponds to TRBD2 (5 bases). Germline loops: CDR1 SGHTA, CDR2 FQGNSA. The CDR3 consists of 15 residues. Trimming took off 0 bases at V and 8 bases at J, with 14 bases between the two ends. As DNA, the CDR3 is TGTGCCAGCAGCTTAGCTTTCGGGCCTAGCTACATTCAGTACTTC. It encodes CASSLAFGPSYIQYF.

CDR3 in amino acids: CASSTEGLGCGLKSSYNEQFF. The CDR3 bases are TGTGCCAGCAGCACGGAGGGCCTGGGGTGTGGGTTAAAAAGCTCCTACAATGAGCAGTTCTTC. The V and J genes are TRBV21-1 and TRBJ2-1; the DNA was not used to check the table's D call, TRBD2. TRBV21-1 is a pseudogene segment. The CDR3 covers 21 residues.

V is TRBV4-2 and J is TRBJ1-3; D gene uncertain. Germline V lookup: CDR1 LGHNA, CDR2 YNFKEQ. V lost 0 bases, J lost 0 bases, and 6 bases lay in between. There are 15 residues in the CDR3. Here the CDR3 DNA reads TGTGCCAGCAGCCAAGAGGGGAGCTCTGGAAACACCATATATTTT. Encoded protein: CASSQEGSSGNTIYF.

The sample holds a few counts of this clone. The chain joins TRBV3-1 (or the pseudogene TRBV3-2) to TRBJ1-3, with D uncertain. CDR1 is LGHDT, CDR2 YNNKEL, per germline (reference sequence). V was trimmed by 0 bases and J by 0 bases, leaving 6 bases between them. The CDR3 loop spans 15 amino acids. The CDR3 bases are TGTGCCAGCAGCCAAGAGAGGAGCTCTGGAAACACCATATATTTT. Encoded protein: CASSQERSSGNTIYF.

The rearrangement links TRBV18 to TRBJ1-4, with TRBD1 matching 8 bases. This CDR3 contains 15 residues. Unmatched junction bases numbered 12, after V lost 3 bases and J lost 12 bases. Germline-derived CDR1 and CDR2 are KGHSH and LQKENI. The CDR3 loop reads CASSPRFGQGIELFF. The CDR3 bases are TGTGCCAGCTCACCGCGATTTGGACAGGGAATCGAACTGTTTTTT.

The V gene is TRBV4-2, the J gene TRBJ2-1; 16 nucleotides align to TRBD2. Trimming at V came to 5 bases and at J to 8 bases, leaving 6 bases not matched to a gene. Per the germline V gene, CDR1 is LGHNA and CDR2 is YNFKEQ. The CDR3 spans 16 residues. The CDR3 here is CASSELGLAGGHEQFF. The DNA for the CDR3 is TGTGCCAGCAGCGAATTGGGACTAGCGGGGGGGCATGAGCAGTTCTTC.

To note about this clone: Other nucleotide sequences from this sample produce the same CDR3. V is TRBV7-9 and J is TRBJ1-1; TRBD1 is a possible D gene (6 bases). The CDR3 runs 13 residues. V shed 6 bases and J shed 1 base, with 9 bases lying between them. Germline V gene data show CDR1 as SEHNR and CDR2 as FQNEAQ (reference sequence). As DNA, the CDR3 is TGTGCCAGCAGTTCGGACAGGAACACTGAAGCTTTCTTT. Translated: CASSSDRNTEAFF.

V and J are TRBV19 and TRBJ1-1; D remains unclear. Trimming left V 3 bases short and J 2 bases short, with 10 bases between. Germline CDR1 is LNHDA and CDR2 is SQIVND (reference sequence). The CDR3 is made up of 14 amino acids. CDR3: CASSISVVNTEAFF. CDR3 coding DNA: TGTGCCAGTAGTATCTCCGTAGTTAACACTGAAGCTTTCTTT.

The V call is TRBV10-1, the J call TRBJ1-1; D is unresolved. The CDR3 length is 10 residues. Germline CDR1 reads WNHNN; CDR2 reads SYGVQD (reference sequence). The V gene lost 4 bases and the J gene lost 7 bases, with 4 bases spanning the gap. This CDR3 is CASSADEAFF. The CDR3 nucleotides read TGCGCCAGCAGTGCAGATGAAGCTTTCTTT.

V usage is TRBV10-3 and J usage is TRBJ2-7; 9 bases are shared with TRBD2. CDR3 length: 14 residues. CDR1 ENHRY and CDR2 SYGVKD come from the germline V gene. V lost 6 bases and J lost 1; bases outside the gene matches: 4. CDR3 sequence (DNA): TGTGCCATCAGACCCAGCGGGGGGTCCTACGAGCAGTACTTC. Translation: CAIRPSGGSYEQYF.

As DNA, the CDR3 is TGTGCCAGCAGTGAAGTGCTTGGAGGGGTTTATGGCTACACCTTC. This sequence encodes CASSEVLGGVYGYTF. The V and J genes are TRBV6-1 and TRBJ1-2, with D possibly matching TRBD1 (5 bases). CDR3 length: 15 residues. Germline V gene data show CDR1 as MNHNS and CDR2 as SASEGT. Trimming pared 1 base from V and 5 bases from J, leaving 14 bases between.

V and J are TRBV5-4 and TRBJ1-1; 9 positions match TRBD1. CDR1 is SGHNT, CDR2 YYREEE, per germline (reference sequence). This CDR3 comprises 14 residues. The ends lost 3 bases at V and 6 bases at J; junction bases unmatched: 6. The CDR3 sequence is CASSWGDREAEAFF. CDR3 in DNA: TGTGCCAGCAGCTGGGGGGACAGGGAGGCTGAAGCTTTCTTT.

This clone came up once. The CDR3 reads CASSLTGSPDGYTF. As DNA, the CDR3 is TGCGCCAGCAGCCTTACCGGGAGCCCAGATGGCTACACCTTC. The chain carries TRBV5-1 and TRBJ1-2; no firm D call. Looked up from germline, CDR1 is SGHRS and CDR2 is YFSETQ. CDR3 size: 14 residues. Trimming took off 4 bases at V and 6 bases at J, with 16 bases between the two ends.

The V gene is TRBV5-4, the J gene TRBJ2-3; no clear D. V was clipped by 1 base and J by 3 bases, with 15 bases between them. In germline, CDR1 is SGHNT, CDR2 YYREEE (reference sequence). The CDR3 is 16 amino acids. CDR3 region: CASSLNRVRATDTQYF. Here the CDR3 DNA reads TGTGCCAGCAGCTTGAATCGGGTCCGAGCTACAGATACGCAGTATTTT.

In its sample, this clone was seen a few times. V usage is TRBV5-8 and J usage is TRBJ1-4; possibly TRBD1 for D (6 bases). The CDR3 extends over 19 amino acids. The ends were cut back, 5 bases at V and 0 bases at J, with 23 bases in the middle. Germline CDR1 is SGHTS and CDR2 is YDEGEE. The CDR3 protein is CASSPGQSGALSTNEKLFF. The CDR3 DNA is TGTGCCAGCAGTCCAGGACAGTCTGGAGCTCTGTCAACTAATGAAAAACTGTTTTTT.

This chain links TRBV7-8 with TRBJ2-2; 14 bases fit TRBD2. This CDR3 region has 16 residues. The V and J ends lost 5 bases and 8 bases, in that order; junction bases with no gene match: 7. Per germline, CDR1 SGHVS and CDR2 FQNEAQ. CDR3 coding DNA: TGTGCCAGCAGCCGAGGACTAGCGGGAGGACGGGGGGAGCTGTTTTTT. It yields the protein CASSRGLAGGRGELFF.